What follows describes a single T cell receptor (beta chain). TCRdb's table, derived via immunoSEQ multiplex PCR, lists solely in-frame clones and lacks some. Among 220,000 or so clones, around 89% were seen once, and the ten largest hold more than 3%. These data come from a study of blood T cell repertoires in COVID-19. Study-level background: Researchers got acute and convalescent COVID-19 samples from the United States, Italy and Spain. The cDNA or gDNA used as material had been derived from T cells, B-cell-depleted T cells, or PBMCs.

Germline lookup yields CDR1 SGHRS and CDR2 YFSETQ. With 0 bases clipped from V and 0 bases from J, the junction kept 1 base outside the gene matches. The length of the CDR3 is 15 residues. Cohorts were based on clinical histories the participants reported. Sequencing was carried out using PBMCs or T cells enriched from blood (not recorded which). The clonotype comes from a woman under 30 in a cohort exposed to, infected with or recovered from COVID-19 (not recorded which). This sequence joins TRBV5-1 and TRBJ2-5; TRBD2 agrees at 8 bases. In DNA form, the CDR3 reads TGCGCCAGCAGCTTGGCTAGCGGGTACCAAGAGACCCAGTACTTC. Translating it yields CASSLASGYQETQYF.